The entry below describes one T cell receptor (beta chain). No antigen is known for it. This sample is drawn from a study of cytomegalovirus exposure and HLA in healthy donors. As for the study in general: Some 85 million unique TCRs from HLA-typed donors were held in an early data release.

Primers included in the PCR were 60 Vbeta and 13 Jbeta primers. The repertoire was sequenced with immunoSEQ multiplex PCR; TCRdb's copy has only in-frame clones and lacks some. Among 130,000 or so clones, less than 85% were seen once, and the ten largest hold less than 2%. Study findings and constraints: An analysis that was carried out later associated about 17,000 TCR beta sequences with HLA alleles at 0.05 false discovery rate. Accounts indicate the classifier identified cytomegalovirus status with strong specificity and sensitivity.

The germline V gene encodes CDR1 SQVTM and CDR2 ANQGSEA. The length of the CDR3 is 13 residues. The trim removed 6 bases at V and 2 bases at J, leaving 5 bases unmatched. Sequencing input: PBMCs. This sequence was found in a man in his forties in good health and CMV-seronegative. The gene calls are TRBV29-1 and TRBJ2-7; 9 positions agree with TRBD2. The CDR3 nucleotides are TGCAGCGTGGGGGTAGCGGGGGCCTACGAGCAGTACTTC. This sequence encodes CSVGVAGAYEQYF.